Presented here are 25 T cell receptor beta chains from one specimen sequenced in a study of PD-1 blockade in classical Hodgkin lymphoma. The assay was immunoSEQ multiplex PCR, and TCRdb's table has in-frame clones only and misses some. The data contain about 93,000 clones, 81% of them singletons. Every one of the patients relapsed after autologous stem cell transplantation (brentuximab vedotin exposure was variable). Sequencing was performed on peripheral blood mononuclear cells (PBMCs), taken before the second cycle of nivolumab. These receptors originate from a human donor with classical Hodgkin lymphoma.

The J gene is TRBJ2-2, the V gene TRBV5-6; no reliable D call. This CDR3 has 16 amino acids. CDR1 is SGHDT, CDR2 YYEEEE, per germline. V was pared by 0 bases and J by 2 bases, with 11 bases between. CDR3 residues: CASSLGFIINTGELFF. The CDR3 coding sequence is TGTGCCAGCAGCTTGGGGTTCATAATTAACACCGGGGAGCTGTTTTTT.

This rearrangement joins TRBV10-3 to TRBJ2-1, with D unresolved. Germline values: CDR1 ENHRY, CDR2 SYGVKD. The germline V and J ends were trimmed by 9 bases and 2 bases, with 14 bases remaining between them. The CDR3 runs to 14 residues. Here the CDR3 reads CAIGPVGPYNEQFF. The CDR3 nucleotides read TGTGCCATAGGCCCCGTGGGCCCCTACAATGAGCAGTTCTTC.

This clone was recorded a few times. The CDR3 nucleotides are TGCGCCAGCAGCAGGGACAGCAACACCGGGGAGCTGTTTTTT. Translating gives CASSRDSNTGELFF. The chain joins TRBV5-1 to TRBJ2-2, with 7 bases identical to TRBD1. The CDR3 spans 14 residues. The J segment lost 2 bases and the V segment lost 4 bases, leaving 2 bases of the junction unmatched. CDR1 and CDR2 (germline): SGHRS, YFSETQ.

The V gene is TRBV11-2, the J gene TRBJ2-5, with D hard to call. Germline values: CDR1 SGHAT, CDR2 FQNNGV. With 1 base removed from V and 5 bases from J, the gap between germline ends came to 5 bases. The length of the CDR3 is 12 residues. CDR3 sequence: CASSLVMETQYF. DNA of the CDR3: TGTGCCAGCAGCTTAGTAATGGAGACCCAGTACTTC.

The gene calls are TRBV9 and TRBJ2-3, with 7 bases identical to TRBD2. This CDR3 region has 18 residues. The germline V gene has CDR1 SGDLS and CDR2 YYNGEE. V shed 0 bases, J shed 2 bases, and the junction held 12 bases outside the gene matches. The CDR3 loop reads CASSVASSSGAVTDTQYF. The DNA for the CDR3 is TGTGCCAGCAGCGTAGCTTCGTCTAGCGGAGCGGTCACAGATACGCAGTATTTT.

The J gene is TRBJ2-2, the V gene TRBV5-4, with D perhaps given as TRBD1 or TRBD2 (5 bases each). The germline CDR1 and CDR2 sequences are SGHNT and YYREEE (reference sequence). The CDR3 has 16 residues. V dropped 5 bases and J dropped 0 bases, with 14 bases sitting between them. DNA of the CDR3: TGTGCCAGCAGTTTACGGGACGGCCCGAACACCGGGGAGCTGTTTTTT. Translated, it gives CASSLRDGPNTGELFF.

This clone was seen only once. J is TRBJ1-3 and V is TRBV7-6; D unclear. The V end was cut by 5 bases, the J end by 0 bases, with 17 bases between. There are 17 residues in the CDR3. Germline V CDR1 and CDR2: SGHVS, FNYEAQ. This CDR3 is CASSPSARLNSGNTIYF. Here the CDR3 DNA reads TGTGCCAGCAGCCCCTCGGCCAGGCTTAACTCTGGAAACACCATATATTTT.

The chain combines TRBV28 with TRBJ2-1; no clear D gene. This CDR3 region has 12 residues. Germline CDR1 reads MDHEN; CDR2 reads SYDVKM. The ends were cut back, 6 bases at V and 5 bases at J, with 8 bases in the middle. CDR3 coding DNA: TGTGCCAGCAGCCTGGCCCACAATGAGCAGTTCTTC. Translating gives CASSLAHNEQFF.

The chain joins TRBV5-1 to TRBJ2-7; D gene unclear. V lost 4 bases, J lost 7 bases, and 12 bases lay in between. This CDR3 is built from 12 residues. The germline CDR1 and CDR2 sequences are SGHRS and YFSETQ. CDR3 DNA sequence: TGCGCCAGCAGCCCCGGTTTGAGGGAGCAGTACTTC. It codes for CASSPGLREQYF.

The rearrangement joins TRBV11-3 to TRBJ2-3, with a weak D call TRBD2 (6 bases). The CDR3 has 14 amino acids. Germline assignment: CDR1 SGHNT and CDR2 YENEEA. V gave up 7 bases and J gave up 0 bases, with 11 bases separating them. For the CDR3, the DNA is TGTGCCAGCAAGGAGGGCCCAAGCACAGATACGCAGTATTTT. This codes for CASKEGPSTDTQYF.

The chain carries TRBV6-1 and TRBJ1-3; D gene ambiguous. CDR1 and CDR2 (germline): MNHNS, SASEGT. The CDR3 is 14 amino acids. V lost 4 bases and J 2 bases, leaving 9 bases between the germline ends. The CDR3 is CASSVANTGNTIYF. CDR3 nucleotide sequence: TGTGCCAGCAGTGTAGCCAACACTGGAAACACCATATATTTT.

The V gene is TRBV7-2, the J gene TRBJ2-2; 8 bases are a match to TRBD2. V shed 5 bases and J 4 bases; nucleotides not matched to a gene: 9. The length of the CDR3 is 16 residues. Germline V gene lookup returns CDR1 SGHTA and CDR2 FQGNSA. CDR3 nucleotides: TGTGCCAGCAGCCCCTGGGTAGCGGGAAGCACCGGGGAGCTGTTTTTT. Its translation: CASSPWVAGSTGELFF.

The rearrangement links TRBV6-5 to TRBJ2-2, with D unresolved. This CDR3 has 14 amino acids. CDR1 is MNHEY, CDR2 SVGAGI, per germline. The V and J ends lost 5 bases and 5 bases respectively, with 12 bases between them. As DNA, the CDR3 is TGTGCCAGCAGTATGTTCCGGAAAACCGGGGAGCTGTTTTTT. Its translation: CASSMFRKTGELFF.

This clone occurred many times. The chain carries TRBV7-9 and TRBJ1-3; perhaps TRBD1 as D (5 bases). The CDR3 extends over 11 amino acids. The germline V and J ends were trimmed by 1 base and 14 bases, with 9 bases remaining between them. Germline-derived CDR1 and CDR2 are SEHNR and FQNEAQ (reference sequence). As DNA, the CDR3 is TGTGCCAGCAGCTTAGTGCTGGGGGTATATTTT. It specifies CASSLVLGVYF.

V gene TRBV28 combines with J gene TRBJ2-7; D ambiguous. V shed 10 bases and J shed 1 base, with 14 bases lying between them. This CDR3 contains 13 residues. Per germline, CDR1 MDHEN and CDR2 SYDVKM. The CDR3 spells CATQSFTSYEQYF. DNA for the CDR3: TGTGCCACCCAATCGTTCACTTCCTACGAGCAGTACTTC. The variable domain in full, completed from reference TRBV28 and TRBJ2-7, reads DVKVTQSSRYLVKRTGEKVFLECVQDMDHENMFWYRQDPGLGLRLIYFSYDVKMKEKGDIPEGYSVSREKKERFSLILESASTNQTSMYLCATQSFTSYEQYFGPGTRLTVT.

This clone was detected many times. V and J are TRBV29-1 and TRBJ1-1, with D maybe TRBD1 (5 bases). Trimming stripped 4 bases from V and 0 bases from J, with 18 bases between. Germline V lookup: CDR1 SQVTM, CDR2 ANQGSEA. The CDR3 extends over 16 amino acids. CDR3 in DNA: TGCAGCGTTGTCGAGGGGACGTTCCCAATGAACACTGAAGCTTTCTTT. It translates to CSVVEGTFPMNTEAFF.

The chain couples TRBV7-2 to TRBJ2-1; possibly TRBD2 for D (5 bases). CDR1 and CDR2 from the germline V gene are SGHTA and FQGNSA. The CDR3 consists of 14 residues. Trimming removed 2 bases from V and 10 bases from J, with 15 bases in between. CDR3 protein: CASSLRLAGGEQFF. CDR3 DNA sequence: TGTGCCAGCAGCTTACGCCTAGCAGGAGGCGAGCAGTTCTTC.

The rearrangement links TRBV9 to TRBJ2-3; 9 nucleotides line up with TRBD2. The CDR3 covers 15 residues. Germline trimming cut 4 bases from V and 3 bases from J; bases unmatched to any gene: 6. The germline gives CDR1 SGDLS, CDR2 YYNGEE. CDR3 DNA: TGTGCCAGCAGCTTCCTAGCGGGAACTACAGATACGCAGTATTTT. Translating it yields CASSFLAGTTDTQYF.

This clone was found a few times. The chain has TRBV7-9 and TRBJ1-5; TRBD1 matches 7 bases. V dropped 1 base and J dropped 7; count of bases not matched to a gene: 16. Germline CDR1 and CDR2: SEHNR and FQNEAQ (reference sequence). The CDR3 contains 18 residues. The CDR3, as DNA: TGTGCCAGCAGCTTAGAAGCGGGCGGTACAGGGGATCAACAGCCCCAGCATTTT. This encodes CASSLEAGGTGDQQPQHF.

The J gene is TRBJ1-5, the V gene TRBV7-2, with D maybe TRBD1 (6 bases). This CDR3 is 14 amino acids long. Germline V gene data show CDR1 as SGHTA and CDR2 as FQGNSA. V dropped 5 bases and J dropped 4 bases, with 12 bases sitting between them. The CDR3 DNA follows: TGTGCCAGCAGCCTACAGGGACGAAATCAGCCCCAGCATTTT. Encoded protein: CASSLQGRNQPQHF. The whole variable domain, remainder taken from reference TRBV7-2 and TRBJ1-5, is GAGVSQSPSNKVTEKGKDVELRCDPISGHTALYWYRQSLGQGLEFLIYFQGNSAPDKSGLPSDRFSAERTGGSVSTLTIQRTQQEDSAVYLCASSLQGRNQPQHFGDGTRLSIL.

The CDR3 DNA follows: TGTGCCAGCTCACCTACGTCTGAACCGAGCTACAATGAGCAGTTCTTC. Translating it yields CASSPTSEPSYNEQFF. The chain carries TRBV18 and TRBJ2-1; D uncertain. CDR3 size: 16 residues. The germline gives CDR1 KGHSH, CDR2 LQKENI. Trimming removed 3 bases from V and 3 bases from J, with 15 bases in between.

This chain connects TRBV5-4 to TRBJ1-2; no definite D call. Trimming stripped 4 bases from V and 9 bases from J, with 16 bases between. Germline-derived CDR1 and CDR2 are SGHNT and YYREEE (reference sequence). This CDR3 has 13 residues. CDR3 loop: CASSPRDRESYTF. Written as DNA, the CDR3 is TGTGCCAGCAGCCCCCGGGATCGAGAAAGCTACACCTTC.

This clone was observed a few times. The V gene is TRBV5-1, the J gene TRBJ1-3; D possibly corresponds to TRBD1 (6 bases). Germline CDR1 is SGHRS and CDR2 is YFSETQ. The length of the CDR3 is 14 residues. V was cut by 2 bases and J by 5 bases, with 11 bases left in between. CDR3 protein: CASSLTGQRNTIYF. The CDR3 DNA sequence: TGCGCCAGCAGCTTAACTGGACAGCGAAACACCATATATTTT.

The V and J genes are TRBV5-6 and TRBJ2-3, with 14 bases matching TRBD2. The CDR3 is 14 residues long. The V and J ends lost 4 bases and 7 bases, in that order; junction bases with no gene match: 2. Germline CDR1 and CDR2: SGHDT and YYEEEE. The CDR3 here is CASSGTSGGYTQYF. The CDR3, as DNA: TGTGCCAGCAGCGGGACTAGCGGGGGATATACGCAGTATTTT.

V usage is TRBV30 and J usage is TRBJ1-1; D is ambiguous. The CDR3 covers 14 residues. Trimming left V 0 bases short and J 2 bases short, with 10 bases between. The germline V gene has CDR1 GTSNPN and CDR2 SVGIG (reference sequence). CDR3 protein: CAWSVTWSNTEAFF. The CDR3 DNA sequence: TGTGCCTGGAGTGTAACTTGGAGCAACACTGAAGCTTTCTTT.